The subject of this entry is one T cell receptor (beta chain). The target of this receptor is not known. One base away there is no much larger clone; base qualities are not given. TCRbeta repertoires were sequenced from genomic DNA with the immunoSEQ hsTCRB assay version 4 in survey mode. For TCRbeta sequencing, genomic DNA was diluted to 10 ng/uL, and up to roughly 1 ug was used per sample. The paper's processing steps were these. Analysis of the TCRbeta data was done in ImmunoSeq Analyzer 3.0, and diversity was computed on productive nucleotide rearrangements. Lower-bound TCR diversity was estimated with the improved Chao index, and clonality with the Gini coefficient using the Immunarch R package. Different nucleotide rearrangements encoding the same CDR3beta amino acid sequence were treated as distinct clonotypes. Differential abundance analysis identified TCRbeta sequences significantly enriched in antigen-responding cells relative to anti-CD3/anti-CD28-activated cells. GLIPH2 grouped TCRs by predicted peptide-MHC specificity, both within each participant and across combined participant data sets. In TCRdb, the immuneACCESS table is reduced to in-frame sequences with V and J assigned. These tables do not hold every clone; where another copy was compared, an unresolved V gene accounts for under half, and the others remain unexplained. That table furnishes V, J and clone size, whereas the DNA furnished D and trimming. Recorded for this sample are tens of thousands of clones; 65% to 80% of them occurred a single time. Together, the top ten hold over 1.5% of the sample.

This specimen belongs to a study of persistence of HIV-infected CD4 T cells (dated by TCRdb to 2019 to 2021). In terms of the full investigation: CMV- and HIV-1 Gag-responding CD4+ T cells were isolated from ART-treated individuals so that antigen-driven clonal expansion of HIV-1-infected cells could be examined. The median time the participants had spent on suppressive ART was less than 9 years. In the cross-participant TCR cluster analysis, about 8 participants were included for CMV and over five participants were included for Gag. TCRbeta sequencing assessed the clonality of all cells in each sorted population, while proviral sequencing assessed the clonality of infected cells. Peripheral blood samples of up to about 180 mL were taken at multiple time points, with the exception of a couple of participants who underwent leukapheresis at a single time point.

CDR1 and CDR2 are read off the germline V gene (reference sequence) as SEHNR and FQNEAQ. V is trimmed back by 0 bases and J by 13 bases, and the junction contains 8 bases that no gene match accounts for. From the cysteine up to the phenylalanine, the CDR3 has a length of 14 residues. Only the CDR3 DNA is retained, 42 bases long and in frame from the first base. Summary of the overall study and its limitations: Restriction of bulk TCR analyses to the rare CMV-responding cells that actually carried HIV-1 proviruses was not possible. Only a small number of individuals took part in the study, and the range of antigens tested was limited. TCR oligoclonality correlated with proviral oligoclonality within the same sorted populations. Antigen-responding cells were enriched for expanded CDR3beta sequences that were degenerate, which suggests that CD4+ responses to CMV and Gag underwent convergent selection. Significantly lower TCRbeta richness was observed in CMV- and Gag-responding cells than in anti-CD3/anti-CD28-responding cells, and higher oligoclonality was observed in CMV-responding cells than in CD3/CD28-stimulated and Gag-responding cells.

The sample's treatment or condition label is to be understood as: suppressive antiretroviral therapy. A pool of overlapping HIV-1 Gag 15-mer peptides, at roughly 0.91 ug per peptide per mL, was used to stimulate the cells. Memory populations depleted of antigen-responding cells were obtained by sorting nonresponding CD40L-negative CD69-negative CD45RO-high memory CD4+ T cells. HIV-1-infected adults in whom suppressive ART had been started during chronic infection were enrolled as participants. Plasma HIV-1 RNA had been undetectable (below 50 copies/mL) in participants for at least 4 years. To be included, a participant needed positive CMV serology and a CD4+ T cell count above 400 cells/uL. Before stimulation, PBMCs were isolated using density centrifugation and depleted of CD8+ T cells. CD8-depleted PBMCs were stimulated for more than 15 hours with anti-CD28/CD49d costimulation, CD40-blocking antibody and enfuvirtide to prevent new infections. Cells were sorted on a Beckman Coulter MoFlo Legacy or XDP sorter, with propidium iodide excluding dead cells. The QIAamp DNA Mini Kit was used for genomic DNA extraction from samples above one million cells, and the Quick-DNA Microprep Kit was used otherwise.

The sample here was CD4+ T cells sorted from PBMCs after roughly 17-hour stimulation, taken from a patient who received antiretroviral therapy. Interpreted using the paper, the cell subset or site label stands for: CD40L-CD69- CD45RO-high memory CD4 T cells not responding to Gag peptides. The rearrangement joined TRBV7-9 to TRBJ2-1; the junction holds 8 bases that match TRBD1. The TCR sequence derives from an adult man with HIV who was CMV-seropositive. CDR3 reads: CASSLAGQGAGQFF. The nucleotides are TGTGCCAGCAGCTTAGCCGGTCAGGGGGCCGGTCAGTTCTTC.